This TCR beta chain was retrieved from a study of shared clonotypes between healthy human individuals. Produced via immunoSEQ multiplex PCR; TCRdb's table is partial and in-frame only. This table has 2 million to 2.5 million clones, 85% to 95% appearing once. V was trimmed by 0 bases and J by 4 bases, leaving 6 bases between them. The CDR3 extends over 14 amino acids. CDR1 is SGHTA, CDR2 FQGNSA, per germline. All participating donors were Caucasian adults from Nashville, Tennessee. Naive CD45RA+ and memory CD45RA-negative subsets were split from CD4+ cells. General study points: Unshared clonotypes carried lower generation probabilities than those common to all four donors.

In the case of this clone: Its antigen is still unknown.

This clonotype was sampled from a man aged 18 to 29 in good health. Some clones in this sample may be carry-over from other donors' samples. Sequenced: naive CD4+ T cells from PBMCs. The sample's subset: CD45RA+ positively selected. The chain employs TRBV7-2 and TRBJ2-2; D remains ambiguous. The CDR3 region is CASSLAAPTGELFF. For the CDR3, the DNA is TGTGCCAGCAGCTTAGCTGCTCCCACCGGGGAGCTGTTTTTT.